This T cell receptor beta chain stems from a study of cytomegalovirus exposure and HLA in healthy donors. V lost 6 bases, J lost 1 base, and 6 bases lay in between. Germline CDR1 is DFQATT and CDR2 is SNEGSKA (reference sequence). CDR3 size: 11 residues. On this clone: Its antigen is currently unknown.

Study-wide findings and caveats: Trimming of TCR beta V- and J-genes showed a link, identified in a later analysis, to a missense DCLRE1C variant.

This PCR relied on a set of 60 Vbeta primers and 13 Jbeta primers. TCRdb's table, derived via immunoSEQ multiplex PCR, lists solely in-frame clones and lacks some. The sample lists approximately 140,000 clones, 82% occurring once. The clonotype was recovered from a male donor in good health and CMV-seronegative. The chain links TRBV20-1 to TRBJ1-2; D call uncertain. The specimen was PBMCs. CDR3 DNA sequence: TGCAGTGCAGCTAATAACTATGGCTACACCTTC. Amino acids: CSAANNYGYTF.